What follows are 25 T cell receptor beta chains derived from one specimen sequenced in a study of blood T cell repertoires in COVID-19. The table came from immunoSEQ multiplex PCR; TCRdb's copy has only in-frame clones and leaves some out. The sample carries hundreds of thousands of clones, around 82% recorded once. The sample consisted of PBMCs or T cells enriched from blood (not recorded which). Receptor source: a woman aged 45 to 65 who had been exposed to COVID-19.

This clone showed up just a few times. DNA for the CDR3: TGTGCCAGCAGGGAGCGCACCCCCACAGATACGCAGTATTTT. Translating gives CASRERTPTDTQYF. The rearrangement joins TRBV2 to TRBJ2-3; D call uncertain. Germline values: CDR1 SNHLY, CDR2 FYNNEI. The CDR3 has 14 amino acids. The V and J ends lost 6 bases and 2 bases respectively, with 12 bases between them.

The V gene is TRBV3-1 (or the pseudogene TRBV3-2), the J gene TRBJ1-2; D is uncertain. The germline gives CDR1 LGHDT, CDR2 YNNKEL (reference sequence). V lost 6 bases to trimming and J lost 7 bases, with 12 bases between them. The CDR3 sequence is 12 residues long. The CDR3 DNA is TGTGCCAGCAGTTACGGACTGTCTGGCTACACCTTC. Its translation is CASSYGLSGYTF.

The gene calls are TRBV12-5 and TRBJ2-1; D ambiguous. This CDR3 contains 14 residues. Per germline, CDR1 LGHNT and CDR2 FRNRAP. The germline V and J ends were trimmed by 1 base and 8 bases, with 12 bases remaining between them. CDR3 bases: TGTGCTAGTGGTTTGGGGCAGTTTAATGATGAGCAGTTCTTC. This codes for CASGLGQFNDEQFF.

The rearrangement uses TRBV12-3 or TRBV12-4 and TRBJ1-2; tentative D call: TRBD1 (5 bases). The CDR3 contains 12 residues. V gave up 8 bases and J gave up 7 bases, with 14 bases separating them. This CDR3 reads CASGGGMSGYTF. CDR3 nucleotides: TGTGCCAGCGGGGGGGGGATGAGTGGCTACACCTTC.

As DNA, the CDR3 is TGTGCCATCTCCTCGGGAGGAGGATATAGCAATCAGCCCCAGCATTTT. It encodes CAISSGGGYSNQPQHF. The chain couples TRBV10-3 to TRBJ1-5; D is unresolved. Germline V gene sequence: CDR1 ENHRY, CDR2 SYGVKD. Trimming left V 8 bases short and J 0 bases short, with 17 bases between. The CDR3 is 16 residues long.

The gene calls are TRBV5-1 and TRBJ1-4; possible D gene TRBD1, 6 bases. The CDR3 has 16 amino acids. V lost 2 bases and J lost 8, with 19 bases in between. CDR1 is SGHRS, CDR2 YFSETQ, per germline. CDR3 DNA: TGCGCCAGCAGCTTCACGGGACCCCCTGGGGGCGAAAAACTGTTTTTT. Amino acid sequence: CASSFTGPPGGEKLFF.

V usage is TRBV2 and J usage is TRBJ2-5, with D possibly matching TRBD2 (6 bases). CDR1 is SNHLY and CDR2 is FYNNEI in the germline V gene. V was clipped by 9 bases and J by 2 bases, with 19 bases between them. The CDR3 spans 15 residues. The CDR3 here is CARGLGTLHQETQYF. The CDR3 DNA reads TGTGCCAGAGGGTTAGGGACTCTCCATCAAGAGACCCAGTACTTC.

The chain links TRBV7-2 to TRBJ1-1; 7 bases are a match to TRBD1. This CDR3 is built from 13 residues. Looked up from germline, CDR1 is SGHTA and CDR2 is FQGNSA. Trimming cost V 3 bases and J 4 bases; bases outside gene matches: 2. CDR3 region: CASSLTGSTEAFF. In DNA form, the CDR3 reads TGTGCCAGCAGCTTGACAGGGAGCACTGAAGCTTTCTTT.

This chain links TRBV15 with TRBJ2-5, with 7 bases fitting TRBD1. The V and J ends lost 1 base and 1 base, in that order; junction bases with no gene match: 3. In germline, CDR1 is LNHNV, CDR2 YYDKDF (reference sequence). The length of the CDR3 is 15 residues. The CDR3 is CATSRGDSLQETQYF. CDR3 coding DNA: TGTGCCACCAGCAGAGGGGACAGCCTCCAAGAGACCCAGTACTTC.

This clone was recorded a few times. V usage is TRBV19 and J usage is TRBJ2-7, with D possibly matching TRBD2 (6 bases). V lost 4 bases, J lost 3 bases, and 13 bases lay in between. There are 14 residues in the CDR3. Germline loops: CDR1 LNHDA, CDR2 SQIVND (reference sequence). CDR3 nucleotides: TGTGCCAGTAGTACACCGGGACTTTACTACGAGCAGTACTTC. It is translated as CASSTPGLYYEQYF.

In DNA, the CDR3 is TGTGCCAGTAGTATAGATGTAGGGGGATCGGGTCAGCCCCAGCATTTT. It encodes CASSIDVGGSGQPQHF. The J gene is TRBJ1-5, the V gene TRBV19, with D possibly TRBD1 on 6 matching bases. The CDR3 is made up of 16 amino acids. The V end lost 0 bases, the J end lost 6 bases, and 15 bases lay between the germline ends. Germline values: CDR1 LNHDA, CDR2 SQIVND (reference sequence).

CDR3 in amino acids: CASSFNVPGSDEQFF. In nucleotides, the CDR3 is TGCGCCAGCAGCTTCAATGTACCAGGTAGCGATGAGCAGTTCTTC. The V call is TRBV5-1, the J call TRBJ2-1, with D possibly TRBD2 on 5 matching bases. V lost 2 bases and J lost 8, with 17 bases in between. CDR3 length equals 15 residues. Germline V gene sequence: CDR1 SGHRS, CDR2 YFSETQ.

The CDR3 loop is CASKVGQGGSYEQYF. The DNA for the CDR3 is TGTGCCAGTAAAGTCGGGCAGGGAGGGTCCTACGAGCAGTACTTC. The J gene is TRBJ2-7, the V gene TRBV19; 7 bases line up with TRBD2. The ends lost 7 bases at V and 1 base at J; junction bases unmatched: 10. The CDR3 sequence is 15 residues long. Germline assignment: CDR1 LNHDA and CDR2 SQIVND (reference sequence).

The CDR3 nucleotides are TGTGCCAGCACCGTACAATCAGGGGAACTAGGCTACACCTTC. Amino acids: CASTVQSGELGYTF. The chain has TRBV28 and TRBJ1-2; TRBD1 might be the D (6 bases). Germline CDR1 reads MDHEN; CDR2 reads SYDVKM. Trimming cost V 7 bases and J 8 bases, with 20 bases left between them. CDR3 size: 14 residues.

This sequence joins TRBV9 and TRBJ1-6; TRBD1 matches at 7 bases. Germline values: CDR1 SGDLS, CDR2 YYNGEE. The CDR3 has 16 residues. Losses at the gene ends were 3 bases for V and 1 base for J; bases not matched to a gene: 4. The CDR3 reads CASSASGGSYNSPLHF. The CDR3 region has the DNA TGTGCCAGCAGCGCCTCAGGGGGTTCCTATAATTCACCCCTCCACTTT.

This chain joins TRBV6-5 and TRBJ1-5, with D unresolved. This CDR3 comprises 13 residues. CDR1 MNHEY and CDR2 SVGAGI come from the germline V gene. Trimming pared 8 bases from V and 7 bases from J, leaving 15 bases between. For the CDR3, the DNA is TGTGCCAGCCTTCCATTTGGAGGGCAGCCCCAGCATTTT. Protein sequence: CASLPFGGQPQHF.

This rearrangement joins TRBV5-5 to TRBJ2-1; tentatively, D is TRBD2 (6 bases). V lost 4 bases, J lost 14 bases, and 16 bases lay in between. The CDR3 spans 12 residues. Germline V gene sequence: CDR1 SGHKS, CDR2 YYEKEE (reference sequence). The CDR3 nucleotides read TGTGCCAGCAGCACGGGACTCGGAGGGAAGTTCTTC. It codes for CASSTGLGGKFF. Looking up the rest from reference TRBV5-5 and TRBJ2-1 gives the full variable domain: DAGVTQSPTHLIKTRGQQVTLRCSPISGHKSVSWYQQVLGQGPQFIFQYYEKEERGRGNFPDRFSARQFPNYSSELNVNALLLGDSALYLCASSTGLGGKFFGPGTRLTVL.

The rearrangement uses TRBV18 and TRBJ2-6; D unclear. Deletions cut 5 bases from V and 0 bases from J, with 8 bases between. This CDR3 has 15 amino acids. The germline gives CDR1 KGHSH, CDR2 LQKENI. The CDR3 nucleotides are TGTGCCAGCTCAACCGGTAGCTCTGGGGCCAACGTCCTGACTTTC. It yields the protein CASSTGSSGANVLTF.

CDR3 region: CASSLGAGGDTEAFF. The CDR3 DNA follows: TGTGCCAGCAGCTTAGGGGCAGGGGGTGACACTGAAGCTTTCTTT. This chain links TRBV7-2 with TRBJ1-1, with 7 bases identical to TRBD1. CDR3 length equals 15 residues. J gave up 3 bases and V 1 base, and 5 bases lay outside the gene matches. The germline gives CDR1 SGHTA, CDR2 FQGNSA.

The CDR3 DNA reads TGCGCCAGCAGCCAAGAAATCGGCGGGCGTGAAGCTTTCTTT. Amino acids: CASSQEIGGREAFF. This chain connects TRBV4-3 to TRBJ1-1, with D unresolved. The ends were cut back, 0 bases at V and 7 bases at J, with 12 bases in the middle. From germline, CDR1 is LGHNA and CDR2 YSLEER. This CDR3 spans 14 amino acids.

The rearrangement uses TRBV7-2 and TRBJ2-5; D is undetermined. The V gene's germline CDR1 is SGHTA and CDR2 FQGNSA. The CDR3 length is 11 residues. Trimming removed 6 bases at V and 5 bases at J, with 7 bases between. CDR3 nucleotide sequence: TGTGCCAGCAGGTCCGGGGAGACCCAGTACTTC. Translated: CASRSGETQYF.

The CDR3 loop is CASSSLGTSGGNEQFF. The CDR3 coding sequence is TGTGCCAGCAGCTCATTGGGGACTAGCGGGGGGAATGAGCAGTTCTTC. The V and J genes are TRBV5-5 and TRBJ2-1; 15 bases map to TRBD2. Germline CDR1 SGHKS, CDR2 YYEKEE (reference sequence). There are 16 residues in the CDR3. V shed 3 bases and J 7 bases; nucleotides not matched to a gene: 5.

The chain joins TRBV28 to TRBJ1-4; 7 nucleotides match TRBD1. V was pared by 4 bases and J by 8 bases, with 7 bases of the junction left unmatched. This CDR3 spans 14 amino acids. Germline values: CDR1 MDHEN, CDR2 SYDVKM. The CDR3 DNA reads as TGTGCCAGCAGTTCGACAGGGATGGAGGAAAAACTGTTTTTT. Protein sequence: CASSSTGMEEKLFF. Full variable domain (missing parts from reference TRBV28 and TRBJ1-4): DVKVTQSSRYLVKRTGEKVFLECVQDMDHENMFWYRQDPGLGLRLIYFSYDVKMKEKGDIPEGYSVSREKKERFSLILESASTNQTSMYLCASSSTGMEEKLFFGSGTQLSVL.

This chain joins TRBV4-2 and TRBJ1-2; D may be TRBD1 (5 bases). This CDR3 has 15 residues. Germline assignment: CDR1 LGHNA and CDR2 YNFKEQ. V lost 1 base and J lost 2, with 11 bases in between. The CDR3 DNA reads TGTGCCAGCAGCCAAGTGGGAGGGGACAACTATGGCTACACCTTC. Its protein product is CASSQVGGDNYGYTF.

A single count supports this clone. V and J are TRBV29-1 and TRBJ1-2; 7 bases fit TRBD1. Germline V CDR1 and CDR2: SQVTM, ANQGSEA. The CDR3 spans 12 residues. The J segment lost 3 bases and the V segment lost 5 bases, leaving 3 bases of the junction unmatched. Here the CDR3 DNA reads TGCAGCGTTCAGGACAGGCACTATGGCTACACCTTC. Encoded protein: CSVQDRHYGYTF.